These T cell receptor beta chains were read from a single sample in a study of T-cell reconstitution after alpha-beta-depleted transplantation in children. TCRdb ran MiXCR on the PCR reads and lists one entry per CDR3 protein. In the table there are around 680,000 distinct CDR3 sequences, about 15% of which are singletons. This sample comprised PBMCs from the stem cell graft donor, obtained from the stem cell graft. Every receptor here comes from a human donor who donated a stem cell graft to a child with acute myeloid leukemia. Both conserved end residues are part of each CDR3. D genes are given only for firm matches. A row's size may be missing; if present it is once, few, many or a size class.

TRBV10-3,-,TRBJ1-1,many,CAMGDGTEAFF,TGTGCCATGGGAGATGGCACTGAAGCTTTCTTT
TRBV10-3,-,TRBJ2-5,many,CAISGIYQGADETQYF,TGTGCCATCTCTGGGATTTATCAAGGGGCGGACGAGACCCAGTACTTC
TRBV6-5,-,TRBJ2-4,-,CASSYSPGTYKNIQYF,TGTGCCAGCAGTTACTCTCCCGGGACATACAAAAACATTCAGTACTTC
TRBV20-1,-,TRBJ2-7,once,CSTRDSRGDYEQYF,TGCAGTACTAGAGATTCTAGGGGAGACTACGAGCAGTACTTC
TRBV7-9,TRBD1,TRBJ1-1,-,CASNVIQGAANTEAFF,TGTGCCAGCAACGTTATCCAGGGGGCGGCGAACACTGAAGCTTTCTTT
TRBV6-1,TRBD1,TRBJ1-5,-,CASSEPGTANQPQHF,TGTGCCAGCAGTGAGCCCGGGACAGCCAATCAGCCCCAGCATTTT
TRBV11-3,TRBD1,TRBJ1-1,-,CASSLVHGQGQHTEAFF,TGTGCCAGCAGCTTAGTTCACGGACAGGGACAACACACTGAAGCTTTCTTT
TRBV7-2,-,TRBJ2-4,many,CASSTAPAKNIQYF,TGTGCCAGCAGCACGGCTCCAGCCAAAAACATTCAGTACTTC
TRBV27,-,TRBJ2-7,few,CASRHRNYEQYF,TGTGCCAGCAGGCACAGGAACTACGAGCAGTACTTC
TRBV7-9,-,TRBJ1-5,-,CASSLGSASQPQHF,TGTGCCAGCAGCTTAGGTTCGGCGAGCCAGCCCCAGCATTTT
TRBV7-9,-,TRBJ2-1,many,CASTFAVNEQFF,TGTGCCAGCACGTTCGCCGTAAATGAGCAGTTCTTC
TRBV20-1,-,TRBJ2-7,-,CSASPGTSDSYEQYF,TGCAGTGCTAGTCCCGGGACATCCGACTCCTACGAGCAGTACTTC
TRBV10-3,TRBD1,TRBJ1-1,-,CAIMDRANTEAFF,TGTGCCATCATGGACAGGGCGAACACTGAAGCTTTCTTT
TRBV6-2/TRBV6-3,-,TRBJ2-3,-,CASSYRPTADTQYF,TGTGCCAGCAGTTACCGTCCAACCGCAGATACGCAGTATTTT
TRBV28,TRBD1,TRBJ1-4,-,CASSFGDREKLFF,TGTGCCAGCAGTTTCGGGGACAGGGAGAAACTGTTTTTT
TRBV20-1,TRBD1,TRBJ1-4,few,CSARVTGQMNEKLFF,TGCAGTGCTAGAGTGACGGGACAGATGAATGAAAAACTGTTTTTT
TRBV7-2,-,TRBJ1-4,few,CASSFGPLTNEKLFF,TGTGCCAGCAGCTTCGGACCACTAACTAATGAAAAACTGTTTTTT
TRBV20-1,-,TRBJ1-5,many,CSAGGGVGDQPQHF,TGCAGTGCTGGGGGGGGAGTTGGGGATCAGCCCCAGCATTTT
TRBV7-2,-,TRBJ2-1,-,CASELTGASYNEQFF,TGTGCCAGCGAACTCACAGGAGCCTCCTACAATGAGCAGTTCTTC
TRBV24-1,TRBD1,TRBJ2-1,many,CATSDPGTAGFNEQFF,TGTGCCACCAGTGATCCCGGGACAGCTGGGTTCAATGAGCAGTTCTTC
TRBV12-3/TRBV12-4,-,TRBJ1-2,-,CASSLSLGYTF,TGTGCCAGCAGTTTATCGCTTGGCTACACCTTC
TRBV20-1,TRBD2,TRBJ2-7,few,CSARDPTSGGAYEQYF,TGCAGTGCTAGAGATCCGACTAGCGGGGGGGCCTACGAGCAGTACTTC
TRBV7-6,-,TRBJ2-7,few,CASSLMGPSYEQYF,TGTGCCAGCAGCTTAATGGGGCCCTCCTACGAGCAGTACTTC
TRBV10-1,TRBD1,TRBJ1-2,many,CASSDPGTEFYGYTF,TGCGCCAGCAGTGATCCCGGGACAGAGTTCTATGGCTACACCTTC
TRBV6-1,TRBD1,TRBJ1-2,many,CASSRGTAAYGYTF,TGTGCCAGCAGTCGTGGGACAGCTGCTTATGGCTACACCTTC
TRBV29-1,TRBD2,TRBJ2-5,many,CSVGSLAGGGTQYF,TGCAGCGTTGGATCCCTTGCGGGAGGGGGGACCCAGTACTTC
TRBV20-1,TRBD2,TRBJ2-1,many,CSATGGLAGHNEQFF,TGCAGTGCTACGGGCGGACTAGCGGGACACAATGAGCAGTTCTTC
TRBV29-1,-,TRBJ2-5,-,CSVELEETQYF,TGCAGCGTTGAACTCGAAGAGACCCAGTACTTC
TRBV24-1,TRBD2,TRBJ2-1,-,CATSDVGTSDDEQFF,TGTGCCACCAGTGACGTCGGGACTAGCGACGATGAGCAGTTCTTC
TRBV20-1,TRBD1,TRBJ2-1,many,CSAQNRDRGTNEQFF,TGCAGTGCTCAAAACCGGGACAGGGGGACCAATGAGCAGTTCTTC
TRBV29-1,-,TRBJ1-2,many,CSVLEGGSYGYTF,TGCAGCGTCCTCGAGGGGGGGAGCTATGGCTACACCTTC
TRBV11-1,-,TRBJ2-3,few,CASSAGPSTDTQYF,TGTGCCAGCAGCGCCGGACCAAGCACAGATACGCAGTATTTT
TRBV10-2,-,TRBJ2-2,-,CASSGGVKLNTGELFF,TGCGCCAGCAGTGGTGGGGTAAAGTTGAACACCGGGGAGCTGTTTTTT
TRBV7-9,-,TRBJ2-2,-,CASSRQGFAGELFF,TGTGCCAGCAGCCGGCAGGGGTTCGCCGGGGAGCTGTTTTTT